The clone carrying this T cell receptor (beta chain) showed up just a few times. No antigen is known for it. This sample was included in a study of T-cell memory formation after mild COVID-19. General study points: Memory sampled before infection contained some responding clones, suggesting cross-reactive memory joined.

The CDR3 runs to 15 residues. Germline lookup yields CDR1 SGHVS and CDR2 FQNEAQ. V shed 6 bases, J shed 4 bases, and the junction held 9 bases outside the gene matches. TCR alpha and TCR beta cDNA libraries carrying sample barcodes and UMIs were produced by 5'RACE using constant-segment primers. A single record per CDR3 protein comes from TCRdb applying MiXCR to the 5' RACE reads. The sample lists roughly 580,000 distinct CDR3 sequences, roughly 18% occurring once. The sample consisted of PBMCs or a T cell subset sorted from them (not recorded which). This chain connects TRBV7-8 to TRBJ2-3; 8 nucleotides match TRBD2. The receptor was isolated from an adult woman who had mild COVID-19 (a few samples of this study predate the infection). Cell type and time point are not known. CDR3 coding DNA: TGTGCCAGCAGTCTCGAGCGGGGGCGCGCAGATACGCAGTATTTT. Protein product: CASSLERGRADTQYF.